This T cell receptor (beta chain) was recorded in a study of lymphopenia after photon versus proton radiotherapy. Overall study findings and caveats: Post-nadir diversity loss with photons came from oligoclonal expansion, particularly CD8+ Temra cells. Larger post-nadir TCR diversity loss correlated inversely with survival in deceased patients. Under photons, naive T cells and diversity fell while effector/memory populations rose. Authors raise, but do not show, better survival with proton therapy.

Concerning this clone: Its antigen is undetermined.

V was shortened by 5 bases and J by 1 base, with 12 bases between the two germline ends. The germline V gene encodes CDR1 SGHRS and CDR2 YFSETQ. The CDR3 is made up of 14 amino acids. Data came from immunoSEQ multiplex PCR; TCRdb stores just in-frame clones and leaves some out. The data hold around 150,000 clones, with 75% to 90% observed a single time. The receptor comes from a man aged 45 to 65 with gastric cancer. The source material was peripheral blood, sampled from a patient treated with photon-based radiotherapy. The V call is TRBV5-1, the J call TRBJ1-1; D might be TRBD1 (5 bases). The CDR3: CASRSLGGNTEAFF. DNA of the CDR3: TGCGCCAGCAGGAGTTTGGGGGGGAACACTGAAGCTTTCTTT.